This T cell receptor (beta chain) was identified during a study of blood T cells in healthy people across ages. CDR1 and CDR2 (germline): SGHDT, YYEEEE. J gave up 7 bases and V 6 bases, and 11 bases lay outside the gene matches. The CDR3 is made up of 14 amino acids. The authors ran a second PCR of about 6 to 11 cycles using a sample-barcoded 5' primer and a J-beta primer mix. TCRdb processed the 5' RACE reads anew with MiXCR; each CDR3 protein has one entry. The sample contains about 1.1 million distinct CDR3 sequences, 35% to 40% of which appear only once. The chain has TRBV5-6 and TRBJ1-1; 8 nucleotides agree with TRBD1. The specimen was blood. The source is a man aged 18 to 30 in good health. CDR3 in amino acids: CASTKGYRGSEAFF. CDR3 coding DNA: TGTGCCAGCACCAAAGGATACAGGGGGAGTGAAGCTTTCTTT.